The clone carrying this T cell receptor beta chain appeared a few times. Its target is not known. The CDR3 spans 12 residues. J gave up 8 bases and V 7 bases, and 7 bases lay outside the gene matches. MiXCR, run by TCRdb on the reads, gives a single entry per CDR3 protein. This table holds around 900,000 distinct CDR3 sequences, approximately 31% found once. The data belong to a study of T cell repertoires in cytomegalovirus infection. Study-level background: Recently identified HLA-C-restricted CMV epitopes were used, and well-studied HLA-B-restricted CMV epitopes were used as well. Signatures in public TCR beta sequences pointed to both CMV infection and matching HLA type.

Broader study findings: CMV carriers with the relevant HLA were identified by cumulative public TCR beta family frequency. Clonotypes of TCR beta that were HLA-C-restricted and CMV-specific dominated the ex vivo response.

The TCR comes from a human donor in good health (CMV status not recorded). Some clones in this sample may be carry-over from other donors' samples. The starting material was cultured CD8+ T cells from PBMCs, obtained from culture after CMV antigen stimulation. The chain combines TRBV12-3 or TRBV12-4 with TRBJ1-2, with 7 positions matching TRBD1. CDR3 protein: CASTADREGYTF. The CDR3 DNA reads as TGTGCCAGCACCGCAGACAGGGAGGGCTACACCTTC.